The 9 T cell receptor beta chains reported below all come from one sample, sequenced in a study of blood T cells in healthy people across ages (dated by TCRdb to about 2015). The library came from 5' RACE. Sequencing took place on an Illumina HiSeq 2500. A second about 7 to 11 cycle PCR used a sample-barcoded 5' primer and a J-beta primer mix. The public reads were reprocessed in TCRdb via fastp at Q25 and MiXCR, keeping in-frame beta chains. Rows are unified per CDR3 protein, each entry keeping the most common DNA and genes. This sample has about 750,000 distinct CDR3 sequences in its table, and about 55% of those were observed once. Roughly two fifths of the sample is in the top ten clones. Input material: blood. These receptor sequences come from an elderly man in good health.

This clonotype has more than one count but fewer than ten. The chain employs TRBV24-1 and TRBJ2-3; D gene unclear. V was shortened by 3 bases and J by 5 bases, with 2 bases between the two germline ends. Germline V gene lookup returns CDR1 KGHDR and CDR2 SFDVKD. This CDR3 spans 11 amino acids. This CDR3 is CATSDEDTQYF. The CDR3 nucleotides read TGTGCCACCAGTGATGAAGATACGCAGTATTTT.

This clonotype was detected a few times. J is TRBJ2-4 and V is TRBV7-9; TRBD1 matches 11 bases. The DNA end is more similar to TRBJ2-7, so the J call may be wrong. This CDR3 contains 17 residues. CDR1 SEHNR and CDR2 FQNEAQ come from the germline V gene (reference sequence). The CDR3 loop is CASSLVVGTGGDYEQYF. The CDR3 DNA follows: TGTGCCAGCAGCTTAGTAGTCGGGACAGGGGGTGACTACGAGCAGTACTTC.

The CDR3 DNA sequence: TGTGCCAGCAGTGAAGAATCTCTTCATGATGAGCAGTTCTTC. It encodes CASSEESLHDEQFF. The rearrangement links TRBV2 to TRBJ2-1, with D unresolved. Per germline, CDR1 SNHLY and CDR2 FYNNEI. Trimming took 1 base from V and 8 from J, leaving 12 bases between them. The CDR3 length is 14 residues.

The chain joins TRBV20-1 to TRBJ2-5; perhaps TRBD1 as D (6 bases). TRBJ2-1 explains the end of the DNA better; the J call may be wrong. CDR1 DFQATT and CDR2 SNEGSKA come from the germline V gene (reference sequence). CDR3 size: 15 residues. CDR3 nucleotides: TGCAGTGCTAGAGATACAGGGTTTGCCCAAGAGACCCAGTTCTTC. It yields the protein CSARDTGFAQETQFF.

The rearrangement links TRBV3-1 to TRBJ2-5; 12 positions agree with TRBD2. The V and J ends lost 1 base and 5 bases, in that order; junction bases with no gene match: 8. The germline gives CDR1 LGHDT, CDR2 YNNKEL (reference sequence). The CDR3 contains 17 residues. The CDR3: CASSQGDLAGGRETQYF. DNA of the CDR3: TGTGCCAGCAGCCAAGGTGATCTAGCGGGAGGGCGGGAGACCCAGTACTTC.

CDR3 protein: CASSGASGSSYEQYF. The CDR3 DNA reads TGTGCCAGCAGTGGGGCTAGCGGGAGCTCCTACGAGCAGTACTTC. This rearrangement joins TRBV2 to TRBJ2-7; 10 bases are a match to TRBD2. The CDR3 contains 15 residues. Germline trimming cut 4 bases from V and 0 bases from J; bases unmatched to any gene: 3. CDR1 is SNHLY, CDR2 FYNNEI, per germline.

This clonotype was found a few times. V gene TRBV10-3 combines with J gene TRBJ1-4, with TRBD1 matching over 9 bases. V was clipped by 11 bases and J by 8 bases; unmatched bases: 12. CDR1 is ENHRY and CDR2 is SYGVKD in the germline V gene. The CDR3 covers 14 residues. The CDR3 nucleotides are TGTGCCTCGGCCCTGGGACAGGGACGAGAAAAACTGTTTTTT. It yields the protein CASALGQGREKLFF.

In regard to this clonotype: At one boundary the junction diverges from the germline segment, which might be a read error. This chain uses TRBV7-9 with TRBJ2-6; the D is unclear. CDR3 size: 15 residues. Germline V gives CDR1 SEHNR, CDR2 FQNEAQ (reference sequence). The CDR3 region is CTSLPKGSGANVLTF. The CDR3 region has the DNA TGTACCAGCTTACCAAAAGGGTCTGGGGCCAACGTCCTGACTTTC.

This clonotype was recorded at least ten times. At one boundary the junction diverges from the germline segment, which might be a read error. The chain uses TRBV5-1 and TRBJ2-7; 11 positions agree with TRBD1. Looked up from germline, CDR1 is SGHRS and CDR2 is YFSETQ. The CDR3 length is 14 residues. The CDR3: CASSSGQGAYEQYF. The CDR3 nucleotides read TGTGCCAGCAGTTCGGGACAGGGGGCCTACGAGCAGTACTTC.